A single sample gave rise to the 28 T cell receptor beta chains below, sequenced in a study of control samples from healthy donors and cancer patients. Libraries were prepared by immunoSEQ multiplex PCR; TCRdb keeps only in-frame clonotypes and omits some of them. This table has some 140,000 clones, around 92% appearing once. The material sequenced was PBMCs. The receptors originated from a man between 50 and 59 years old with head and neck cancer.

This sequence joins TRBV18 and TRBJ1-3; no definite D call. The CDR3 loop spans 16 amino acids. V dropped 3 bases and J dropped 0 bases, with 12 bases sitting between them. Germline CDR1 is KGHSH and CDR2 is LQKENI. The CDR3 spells CASSPRGGSSGNTIYF. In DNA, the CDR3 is TGTGCCAGCTCACCCCGCGGAGGGAGCTCTGGAAACACCATATATTTT.

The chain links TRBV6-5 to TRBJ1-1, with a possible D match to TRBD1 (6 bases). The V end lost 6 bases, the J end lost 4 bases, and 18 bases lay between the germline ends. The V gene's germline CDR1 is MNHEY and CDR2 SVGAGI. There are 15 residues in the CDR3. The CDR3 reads CASSPGEGLSTEAFF. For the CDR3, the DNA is TGTGCCAGCAGCCCAGGGGAGGGGCTGAGCACTGAAGCTTTCTTT.

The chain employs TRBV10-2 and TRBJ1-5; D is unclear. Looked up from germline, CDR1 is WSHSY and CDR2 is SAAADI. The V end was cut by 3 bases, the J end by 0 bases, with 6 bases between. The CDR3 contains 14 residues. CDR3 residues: CASSDPYSNQPQHF. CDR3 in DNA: TGCGCCAGCAGTGACCCCTATAGCAATCAGCCCCAGCATTTT.

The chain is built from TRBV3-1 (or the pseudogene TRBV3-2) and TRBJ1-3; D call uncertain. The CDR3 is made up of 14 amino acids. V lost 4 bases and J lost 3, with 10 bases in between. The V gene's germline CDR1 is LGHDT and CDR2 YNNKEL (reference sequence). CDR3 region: CASSLYGVGNTIYF. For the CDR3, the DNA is TGTGCCAGCAGCCTATATGGGGTTGGAAACACCATATATTTT.

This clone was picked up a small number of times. CDR3 loop: CASNLNTGELFF. CDR3 coding DNA: TGTGCCAGTAACTTAAATACCGGGGAGCTGTTTTTT. V is TRBV19 and J is TRBJ2-2; D unclear. Trimming shortened V by 7 bases and J by 5 bases, and 8 bases separated the two germline ends. Germline V gene data show CDR1 as LNHDA and CDR2 as SQIVND (reference sequence). This CDR3 comprises 12 residues.

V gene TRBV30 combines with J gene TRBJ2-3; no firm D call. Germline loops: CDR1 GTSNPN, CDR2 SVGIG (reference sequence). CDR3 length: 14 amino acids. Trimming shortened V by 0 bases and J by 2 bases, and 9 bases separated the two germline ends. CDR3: CAWSVMGNTDTQYF. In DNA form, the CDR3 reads TGTGCCTGGAGTGTTATGGGGAACACAGATACGCAGTATTTT. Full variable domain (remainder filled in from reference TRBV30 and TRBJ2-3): SQTIHQWPATLVQPVGSPLSLECTVEGTSNPNLYWYRQAAGRGLQLLFYSVGIGQISSEVPQNLSASRPQDRQFILSSKKLLLSDSGFYLCAWSVMGNTDTQYFGPGTRLTVL.

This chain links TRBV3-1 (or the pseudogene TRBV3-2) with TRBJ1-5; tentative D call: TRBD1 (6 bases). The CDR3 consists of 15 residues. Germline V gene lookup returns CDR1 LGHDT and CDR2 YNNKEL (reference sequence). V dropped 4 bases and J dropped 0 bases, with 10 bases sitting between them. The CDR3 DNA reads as TGTGCCAGCAGCCCTATGACAGGTAGCAATCAGCCCCAGCATTTT. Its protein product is CASSPMTGSNQPQHF.

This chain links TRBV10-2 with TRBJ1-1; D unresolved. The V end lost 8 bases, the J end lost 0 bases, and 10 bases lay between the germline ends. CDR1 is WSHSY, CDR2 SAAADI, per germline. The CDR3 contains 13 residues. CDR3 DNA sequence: TGCGCCAGCCAGGACCTAATGAACACTGAAGCTTTCTTT. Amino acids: CASQDLMNTEAFF.

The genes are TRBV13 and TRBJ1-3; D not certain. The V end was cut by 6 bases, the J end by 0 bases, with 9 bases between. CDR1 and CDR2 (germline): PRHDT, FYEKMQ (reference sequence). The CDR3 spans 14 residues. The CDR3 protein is CASRELSSGNTIYF. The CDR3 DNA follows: TGTGCCAGCAGAGAGCTCTCCTCTGGAAACACCATATATTTT.

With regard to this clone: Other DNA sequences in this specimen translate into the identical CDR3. CDR3 residues: CASSLVSGSYNEQFF. CDR3 coding DNA: TGTGCCAGCAGCTTAGTTAGCGGGAGCTACAATGAGCAGTTCTTC. The chain carries TRBV7-2 and TRBJ2-1, with TRBD2 matching over 9 bases. The germline gives CDR1 SGHTA, CDR2 FQGNSA. With V trimmed by 1 base and J by 3 bases, 1 base remained unmatched. The CDR3 loop spans 15 amino acids. Full variable domain (missing parts from reference TRBV7-2 and TRBJ2-1): GAGVSQSPSNKVTEKGKDVELRCDPISGHTALYWYRQSLGQGLEFLIYFQGNSAPDKSGLPSDRFSAERTGGSVSTLTIQRTQQEDSAVYLCASSLVSGSYNEQFFGPGTRLTVL.

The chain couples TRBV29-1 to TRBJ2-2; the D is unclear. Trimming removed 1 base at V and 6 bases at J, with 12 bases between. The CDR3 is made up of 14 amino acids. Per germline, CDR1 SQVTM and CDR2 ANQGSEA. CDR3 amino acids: CSVEGPEVSGELFF. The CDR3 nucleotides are TGCAGCGTTGAAGGGCCCGAGGTTTCCGGGGAGCTGTTTTTT.

CDR3 region: CASSFRLTDTQYF. The CDR3 DNA reads as TGTGCCAGCAGTTTTAGACTCACAGATACGCAGTATTTT. The gene calls are TRBV28 and TRBJ2-3; D remains unclear. The V gene's germline CDR1 is MDHEN and CDR2 SYDVKM. Trimming took off 3 bases at V and 2 bases at J, with 6 bases between the two ends. There are 13 residues in the CDR3.

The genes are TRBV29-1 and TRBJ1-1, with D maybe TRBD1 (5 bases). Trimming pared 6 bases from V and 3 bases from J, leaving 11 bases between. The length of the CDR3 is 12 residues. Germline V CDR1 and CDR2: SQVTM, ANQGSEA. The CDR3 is CSVGEADTEAFF. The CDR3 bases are TGCAGCGTGGGGGAAGCGGACACTGAAGCTTTCTTT.

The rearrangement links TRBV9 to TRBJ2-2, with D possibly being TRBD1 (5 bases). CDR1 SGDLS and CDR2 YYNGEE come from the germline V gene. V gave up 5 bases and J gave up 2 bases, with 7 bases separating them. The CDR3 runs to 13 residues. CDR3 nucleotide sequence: TGTGCCAGCAGTGACAGCAACACCGGGGAGCTGTTTTTT. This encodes CASSDSNTGELFF.

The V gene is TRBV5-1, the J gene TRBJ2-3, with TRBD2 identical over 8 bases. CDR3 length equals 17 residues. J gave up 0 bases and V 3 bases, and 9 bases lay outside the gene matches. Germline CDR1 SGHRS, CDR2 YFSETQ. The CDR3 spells CASSWGSGSFSTDTQYF. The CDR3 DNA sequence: TGCGCCAGCAGCTGGGGAAGCGGGAGCTTTAGCACAGATACGCAGTATTTT.

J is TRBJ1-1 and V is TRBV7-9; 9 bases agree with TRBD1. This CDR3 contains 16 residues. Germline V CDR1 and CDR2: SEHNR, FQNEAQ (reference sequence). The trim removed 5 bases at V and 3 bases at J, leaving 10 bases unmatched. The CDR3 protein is CASSPVRGQGDTEAFF. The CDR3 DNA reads TGTGCCAGCAGCCCAGTACGGGGACAGGGAGACACTGAAGCTTTCTTT.

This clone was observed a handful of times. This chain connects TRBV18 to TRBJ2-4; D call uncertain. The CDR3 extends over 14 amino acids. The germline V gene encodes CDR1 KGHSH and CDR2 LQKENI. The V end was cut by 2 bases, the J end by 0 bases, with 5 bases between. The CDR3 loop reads CASSPELAKNIQYF. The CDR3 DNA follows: TGTGCCAGCTCACCAGAGTTAGCCAAAAACATTCAGTACTTC.

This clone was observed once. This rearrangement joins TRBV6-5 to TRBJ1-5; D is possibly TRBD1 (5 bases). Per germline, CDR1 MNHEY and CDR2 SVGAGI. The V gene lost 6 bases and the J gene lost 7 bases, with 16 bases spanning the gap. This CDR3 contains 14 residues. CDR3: CASSLEGTGQPQHF. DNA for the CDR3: TGTGCCAGCAGCCTTGAGGGTACAGGCCAGCCCCAGCATTTT.

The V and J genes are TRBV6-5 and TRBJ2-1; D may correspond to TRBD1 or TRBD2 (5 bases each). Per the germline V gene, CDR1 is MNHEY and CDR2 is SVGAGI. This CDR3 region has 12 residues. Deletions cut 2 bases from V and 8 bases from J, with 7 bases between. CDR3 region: CASSYMGDEQFF. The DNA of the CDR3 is TGTGCCAGCAGTTACATGGGGGATGAGCAGTTCTTC.

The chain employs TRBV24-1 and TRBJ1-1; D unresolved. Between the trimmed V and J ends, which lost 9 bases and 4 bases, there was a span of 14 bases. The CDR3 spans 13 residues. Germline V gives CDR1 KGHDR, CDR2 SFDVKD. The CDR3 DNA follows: TGTGCCACCTCAAACGGTTATTCCACTGAAGCTTTCTTT. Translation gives CATSNGYSTEAFF.

The CDR3 here is CASSLEGRETQYF. In DNA form, the CDR3 reads TGTGCCAGCAGCTTAGAGGGCCGGGAGACCCAGTACTTC. The chain couples TRBV7-9 to TRBJ2-5, with no clear D. Between the trimmed V and J ends, which lost 1 base and 5 bases, there was a span of 8 bases. Germline CDR1 reads SEHNR; CDR2 reads FQNEAQ (reference sequence). The CDR3 is 13 residues long.

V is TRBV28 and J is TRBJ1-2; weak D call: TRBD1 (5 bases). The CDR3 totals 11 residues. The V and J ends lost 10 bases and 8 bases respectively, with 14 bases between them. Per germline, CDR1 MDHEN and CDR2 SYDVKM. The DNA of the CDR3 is TGTGCCATCGACAGCCCGGGCGGCTACACCTTC. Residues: CAIDSPGGYTF.

The CDR3 sequence is CASSLEAVGIRGEKLFF. Here the CDR3 DNA reads TGCGCCAGCAGCTTGGAGGCCGTCGGGATCCGAGGTGAAAAACTGTTTTTT. This chain connects TRBV5-1 to TRBJ1-4; unclear D gene. Trimming shortened V by 0 bases and J by 7 bases, and 19 bases separated the two germline ends. CDR1 is SGHRS and CDR2 is YFSETQ in the germline V gene. This CDR3 is built from 17 residues.

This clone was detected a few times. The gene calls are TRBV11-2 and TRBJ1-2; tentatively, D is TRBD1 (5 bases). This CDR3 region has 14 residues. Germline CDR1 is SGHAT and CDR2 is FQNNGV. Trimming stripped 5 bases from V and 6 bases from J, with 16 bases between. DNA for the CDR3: TGTGCCAGCAGCCGGATGGGGGGAGACAATGGCTACACCTTC. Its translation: CASSRMGGDNGYTF.

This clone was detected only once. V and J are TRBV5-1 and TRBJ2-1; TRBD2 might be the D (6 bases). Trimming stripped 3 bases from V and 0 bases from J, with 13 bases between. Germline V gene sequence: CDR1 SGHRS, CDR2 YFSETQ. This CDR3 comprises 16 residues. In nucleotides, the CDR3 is TGCGCCAGCAGCTCAGGACTATATAGCTCCTACAATGAGCAGTTCTTC. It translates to CASSSGLYSSYNEQFF. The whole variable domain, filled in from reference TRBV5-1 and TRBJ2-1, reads KAGVTQTPRYLIKTRGQQVTLSCSPISGHRSVSWYQQTPGQGLQFLFEYFSETQRNKGNFPGRFSGRQFSNSRSEMNVSTLELGDSALYLCASSSGLYSSYNEQFFGPGTRLTVL.

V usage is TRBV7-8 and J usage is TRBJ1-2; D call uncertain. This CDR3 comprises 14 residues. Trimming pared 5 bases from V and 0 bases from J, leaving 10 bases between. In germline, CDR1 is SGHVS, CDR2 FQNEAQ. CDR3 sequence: CASSPSEANYGYTF. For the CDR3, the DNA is TGTGCCAGCAGCCCCTCGGAGGCTAACTATGGCTACACCTTC.

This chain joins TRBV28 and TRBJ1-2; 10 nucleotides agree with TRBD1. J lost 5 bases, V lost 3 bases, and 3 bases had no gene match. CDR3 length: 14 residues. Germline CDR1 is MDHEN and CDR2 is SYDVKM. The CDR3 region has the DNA TGTGCCAGCAGTTTTTTGGGACAGGGGTATGGCTACACCTTC. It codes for CASSFLGQGYGYTF.

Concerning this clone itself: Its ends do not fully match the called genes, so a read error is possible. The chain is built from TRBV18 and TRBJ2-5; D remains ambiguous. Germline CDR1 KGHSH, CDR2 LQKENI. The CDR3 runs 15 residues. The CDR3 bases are TGTGCCAGCTCAGCTCACCAGAACAGTCAAGAGGCCCAGTACTTC. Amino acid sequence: CASSAHQNSQEAQYF.